These 28 T cell receptor beta chains originate from one sample sequenced in a study of cytomegalovirus exposure and HLA in healthy donors. The study ran its PCR with 60 Vbeta and 13 Jbeta primers. The assay was immunoSEQ multiplex PCR, and TCRdb's table has in-frame clones only and misses some. This table holds 95,000 to 110,000 clones, approximately 84% found once. Sequenced material: PBMCs. The receptors here all came from a man between 25 and 39 years old in good health and CMV-seronegative.

This chain joins TRBV18 and TRBJ2-1; 11 bases match TRBD2. V was clipped by 1 base and J by 12 bases; unmatched bases: 8. From germline, CDR1 is KGHSH and CDR2 LQKENI. The CDR3 extends over 15 amino acids. CDR3 sequence: CASSPQTSGSDGQFF. CDR3 in DNA: TGTGCCAGCTCACCACAAACTAGCGGGAGTGATGGGCAGTTCTTC.

V is TRBV10-3 and J is TRBJ2-5; 10 positions agree with TRBD1. This CDR3 spans 15 amino acids. The germline V gene encodes CDR1 ENHRY and CDR2 SYGVKD. V shed 8 bases and J 5 bases; nucleotides not matched to a gene: 11. DNA of the CDR3: TGTGCCATCCGCGGGACAGGGGCTTCAGGGGAGACCCAGTACTTC. This encodes CAIRGTGASGETQYF.

This chain links TRBV10-1 with TRBJ1-5; no clear D gene. The CDR3 has 14 residues. Trimming left V 2 bases short and J 0 bases short, with 5 bases between. From germline, CDR1 is WNHNN and CDR2 SYGVQD (reference sequence). CDR3 amino acids: CASSERLSNQPQHF. As DNA, the CDR3 is TGCGCCAGCAGTGAGCGTCTTAGCAATCAGCCCCAGCATTTT.

The V call is TRBV10-2, the J call TRBJ2-7; tentative D call: TRBD2 (6 bases). This CDR3 region has 14 residues. The V end was cut by 4 bases, the J end by 4 bases, with 14 bases between. Germline loops: CDR1 WSHSY, CDR2 SAAADI. The CDR3 DNA follows: TGCGCCAGCAGTGGAACGGGAGTAGGTTACGAGCAGTACTTC. Its protein product is CASSGTGVGYEQYF.

V usage is TRBV14 and J usage is TRBJ1-1; no definite D call. Trimming stripped 8 bases from V and 6 bases from J, with 19 bases between. Germline V gives CDR1 SGHDN, CDR2 FVKESK. CDR3 length: 14 amino acids. CDR3 in DNA: TGTGCCAGCGGACGGACCGTGCTGGGAGCTGAAGCTTTCTTT. Residues: CASGRTVLGAEAFF.

The V gene is TRBV5-1, the J gene TRBJ2-7; D is perhaps TRBD1 (6 bases). V dropped 4 bases and J dropped 2 bases, with 13 bases sitting between them. The CDR3 runs to 14 residues. The V gene's germline CDR1 is SGHRS and CDR2 YFSETQ. This chain's CDR3 is CASSVLQGAYEQYF. The DNA for the CDR3 is TGCGCCAGCAGCGTGCTACAGGGAGCCTACGAGCAGTACTTC.

The gene calls are TRBV7-3 and TRBJ2-2; 10 bases match TRBD2. The germline V gene has CDR1 SGHTA and CDR2 FQGTGA. There are 14 residues in the CDR3. Losses at the gene ends were 5 bases for V and 5 bases for J; bases not matched to a gene: 2. CDR3 DNA: TGTGCCAGCAGCGGACTAGCGGCGACCGGGGAGCTGTTTTTT. This translates into CASSGLAATGELFF.

J is TRBJ2-5 and V is TRBV4-1; 8 bases are a match to TRBD1. This CDR3 contains 16 residues. Trimming cost V 0 bases and J 6 bases; bases outside gene matches: 9. Germline values: CDR1 MGHRA, CDR2 YSYEKL. The CDR3 nucleotides read TGCGCCAGCAGCCAAGACCCGACAGGGGAGGCGAAGACCCAGTACTTC. This encodes CASSQDPTGEAKTQYF.

This rearrangement joins TRBV30 to TRBJ2-5; TRBD2 agrees at 13 bases. Germline values: CDR1 GTSNPN, CDR2 SVGIG (reference sequence). This CDR3 spans 15 amino acids. Trimming at V came to 1 base and at J to 2 bases, leaving 1 base not matched to a gene. The CDR3 bases are TGTGCCTGGAGTGCGGGACTAGCGGGGCAAGAGACCCAGTACTTC. It specifies CAWSAGLAGQETQYF.

The chain is built from TRBV28 and TRBJ1-2; no reliable D call. Trimming cost V 3 bases and J 7 bases, with 6 bases left between them. Germline CDR1 is MDHEN and CDR2 is SYDVKM. The CDR3 is 11 amino acids. The CDR3 coding sequence is TGTGCCAGCAGTTTTGACTTTGGCTACACCTTC. It encodes CASSFDFGYTF.

The chain joins TRBV10-3 to TRBJ2-2; no firm D call. The V end was cut by 3 bases, the J end by 6 bases, with 14 bases between. This CDR3 has 15 amino acids. Germline CDR1 and CDR2: ENHRY and SYGVKD. The CDR3 loop is CAISDYRRSPGELFF. DNA for the CDR3: TGTGCCATCAGTGATTACCGCCGGTCCCCCGGGGAGCTGTTTTTT.

The chain joins TRBV9 to TRBJ2-3; 10 bases map to TRBD2. Trimming removed 5 bases from V and 0 bases from J; junction bases left unmatched: 3. CDR1 and CDR2 (germline): SGDLS, YYNGEE. This CDR3 is 15 amino acids long. The CDR3 loop reads CASSPSGSSTDTQYF. The CDR3 DNA follows: TGTGCCAGCAGTCCTAGCGGGAGTAGCACAGATACGCAGTATTTT.

The genes are TRBV15 and TRBJ2-3, with 8 bases lining up with TRBD1. The germline gives CDR1 LNHNV, CDR2 YYDKDF (reference sequence). This CDR3 spans 15 amino acids. V shed 5 bases, J shed 6 bases, and the junction held 10 bases outside the gene matches. CDR3 sequence (DNA): TGTGCCACCAGCGGGACGGACAGGGTTAGGGATACGCAGTATTTT. This codes for CATSGTDRVRDTQYF.

V usage is TRBV29-1 and J usage is TRBJ2-7; possibly TRBD1 for D (6 bases). V lost 4 bases and J 6 bases, leaving 10 bases between the germline ends. Germline V gene lookup returns CDR1 SQVTM and CDR2 ANQGSEA. This CDR3 has 11 residues. The CDR3 DNA follows: TGCAGCGTTGTACAGGGCCTCGAGCAGTACTTC. Translation gives CSVVQGLEQYF.

V usage is TRBV7-8 and J usage is TRBJ2-3; D might be TRBD1 (5 bases). Germline V CDR1 and CDR2: SGHVS, FQNEAQ. The CDR3 extends over 16 amino acids. Trimming cost V 7 bases and J 4 bases, with 21 bases left between them. The CDR3 nucleotides read TGTGCCAGCACCCGATTCTCACAGGTCGATTCAGATACGCAGTATTTT. Translation: CASTRFSQVDSDTQYF.

The V call is TRBV28, the J call TRBJ2-1; 14 nucleotides line up with TRBD2. Trimming removed 5 bases from V and 6 bases from J; junction bases left unmatched: 6. Germline-derived CDR1 and CDR2 are MDHEN and SYDVKM. The CDR3 sequence is 16 residues long. The DNA for the CDR3 is TGTGCCAGCAGTACTCGGACTAGCGGGAGGTTCAATGAGCAGTTCTTC. It translates to CASSTRTSGRFNEQFF.

The chain recombines TRBV9 with TRBJ2-6, with no clear D. Per the germline V gene, CDR1 is SGDLS and CDR2 is YYNGEE. This CDR3 contains 15 residues. The ends were cut back, 0 bases at V and 0 bases at J, with 4 bases in the middle. This chain's CDR3 is CASSVVSSGANVLTF. The DNA for the CDR3 is TGTGCCAGCAGCGTAGTTAGCTCTGGGGCCAACGTCCTGACTTTC.

This sequence joins TRBV18 and TRBJ2-7, with 7 bases aligning to TRBD1. The CDR3 loop spans 13 amino acids. Germline V gene data show CDR1 as KGHSH and CDR2 as LQKENI. V gave up 2 bases and J gave up 2 bases; unmatched junction bases: 0. The DNA of the CDR3 is TGTGCCAGCTCACCAACAGGGGCCTACGAGCAGTACTTC. Translation: CASSPTGAYEQYF.

V gene TRBV13 combines with J gene TRBJ2-7; D perhaps matches TRBD1 (6 bases). Trimming left V 6 bases short and J 5 bases short, with 14 bases between. The CDR3 is 13 amino acids. In germline, CDR1 is PRHDT, CDR2 FYEKMQ (reference sequence). The CDR3 loop is CASSATGFHEQYF. DNA of the CDR3: TGTGCCAGCAGTGCAACAGGGTTTCACGAGCAGTACTTC.

The chain joins TRBV4-2 to TRBJ1-5; TRBD1 matches at 7 bases. The germline V gene encodes CDR1 LGHNA and CDR2 YNFKEQ. V lost 0 bases to trimming and J lost 5 bases; unmatched junction nucleotides: 7. This CDR3 region has 16 residues. The CDR3 is CASSQDSGQKYQPQHF. The CDR3 nucleotides are TGTGCCAGCAGCCAAGATTCGGGACAGAAGTATCAGCCCCAGCATTTT.

The rearrangement uses TRBV19 and TRBJ2-3, with D possibly being TRBD1 (5 bases). V lost 3 bases and J lost 4, with 8 bases in between. Germline V CDR1 and CDR2: LNHDA, SQIVND (reference sequence). This CDR3 comprises 13 residues. The CDR3: CASSITRADTQYF. The CDR3 DNA follows: TGTGCCAGTAGTATCACCAGGGCAGATACGCAGTATTTT. Based on the CDR3 plus reference TRBV19 and TRBJ2-3, the full variable domain is DGGITQSPKYLFRKEGQNVTLSCEQNLNHDAMYWYRQDPGQGLRLIYYSQIVNDFQKGDIAEGYSVSREKKESFPLTVTSAQKNPTAFYLCASSITRADTQYFGPGTRLTVL.

This rearrangement joins TRBV6-5 to TRBJ1-5; 8 bases fit TRBD1. CDR1 is MNHEY and CDR2 is SVGAGI in the germline V gene. The length of the CDR3 is 15 residues. V trimming: 6 bases; J trimming: 4 bases; junction bases outside the gene matches: 8. Here the CDR3 reads CASSFDRGPNQPQHF. CDR3 nucleotide sequence: TGTGCCAGCAGCTTCGACAGGGGACCAAATCAGCCCCAGCATTTT.

The CDR3 protein is CASSPYSSSTDTQYF. The CDR3 region has the DNA TGTGCCAGCAGCCCCTATAGCAGTAGCACAGATACGCAGTATTTT. The chain uses TRBV13 and TRBJ2-3; no reliable D call. Trimming left V 5 bases short and J 0 bases short, with 12 bases between. The CDR3 consists of 15 residues. Looked up from germline, CDR1 is PRHDT and CDR2 is FYEKMQ (reference sequence). The full variable domain, with the rest looked up from reference TRBV13 and TRBJ2-3, is AAGVIQSPRHLIKEKRETATLKCYPIPRHDTVYWYQQGPGQDPQFLISFYEKMQSDKGSIPDRFSAQQFSDYHSELNMSSLELGDSALYFCASSPYSSSTDTQYFGPGTRLTVL.

This clone showed up just a few times. CDR3 nucleotides: TGCAGCGTTGACGGGACAGTGCAGTTCTTC. It translates to CSVDGTVQFF. The genes are TRBV29-1 and TRBJ2-1; TRBD1 matches at 7 bases. The CDR3 contains 10 residues. With 3 bases clipped from V and 12 bases from J, the junction kept 2 bases outside the gene matches. Germline V gene sequence: CDR1 SQVTM, CDR2 ANQGSEA.

The gene calls are TRBV6-1 and TRBJ2-7, with D maybe TRBD2 (6 bases). The V end lost 5 bases, the J end lost 7 bases, and 9 bases lay between the germline ends. Germline V CDR1 and CDR2: MNHNS, SASEGT. The CDR3 runs to 11 residues. The DNA for the CDR3 is TGTGCCAGCAGTTGGGGGGAGGAGCAGTACTTC. As protein: CASSWGEEQYF.

This clone was recorded a few times. The V gene is TRBV5-1, the J gene TRBJ2-5; 8 bases fit TRBD1. Germline V CDR1 and CDR2: SGHRS, YFSETQ. The CDR3 has 13 amino acids. V shed 7 bases, J shed 0 bases, and the junction held 2 bases outside the gene matches. CDR3: CASLGQDQETQYF. The CDR3 nucleotides are TGCGCCAGCCTGGGACAGGACCAAGAGACCCAGTACTTC.

The rearrangement uses TRBV7-2 and TRBJ1-5, with TRBD1 as a possible D gene (6 bases). Germline V lookup: CDR1 SGHTA, CDR2 FQGNSA. This CDR3 contains 14 residues. Trimming removed 3 bases from V and 2 bases from J, with 8 bases in between. This CDR3 reads CASSFRQGNQPQHF. In nucleotides, the CDR3 is TGTGCCAGCAGCTTCCGACAGGGCAATCAGCCCCAGCATTTT.

This chain uses TRBV10-1 with TRBJ2-7; TRBD2 is a possible D gene (6 bases). The germline CDR1 and CDR2 sequences are WNHNN and SYGVQD (reference sequence). The length of the CDR3 is 15 residues. Trimming removed 0 bases from V and 1 base from J, with 10 bases in between. CDR3 sequence (DNA): TGCGCCAGCAGTGAGTCCGGGGGAAGGTCCTACGAGCAGTACTTC. Its protein is CASSESGGRSYEQYF.